The rows below give T cell receptor beta chains drawn from one sample of a study of CD8 T cells in ankylosing spondylitis. TCRdb re-analysed the 5' RACE reads in MiXCR, keeping a single row per CDR3 protein. In the table there are around 220,000 distinct CDR3 sequences, over 9.5% of which are singletons. The sample comprised blood, either unsorted or a sorted T cell fraction (not recorded which). The receptors were sampled from a male donor with ankylosing spondylitis or in good health (not recorded which). Both conserved end residues are part of each CDR3. A D gene is named only where the DNA matches it firmly. A row's size may be missing; if present it is once, few, many or a size class.

15,NA,TRBV5-1,many,TRBJ1-5,TGCGCCAGCAGCCAAGACGGGGGAAGCAATCAGCCCCAGCATTTT,CASSQDGGSNQPQHF
13,NA,TRBV7-2,NA,TRBJ2-7,TGTGCCAGCAGCCCAGAGGACACCTACGAGCAGTACTTC,CASSPEDTYEQYF
15,NA,TRBV14,few,TRBJ2-7,TGTGCCAGCAGCCAAGATTTACGGGGGCACTACGAGCAGTACTTC,CASSQDLRGHYEQYF
12,NA,TRBV18,many,TRBJ2-1,TGTGCCAGCTCACCGAGGAAAAATGAGCAGTTCTTC,CASSPRKNEQFF
17,NA,TRBV5-6,few,TRBJ2-3,TGTGCCAGCAGCTTGTTAGGGCGCCAGGGCAGCACAGATACGCAGTATTTT,CASSLLGRQGSTDTQYF
15,NA,TRBV5-4,NA,TRBJ2-1,TGTGCCAGCAGGCCCGACAGGAGCTCCTACAATGAGCAGTTCTTC,CASRPDRSSYNEQFF
16,NA,TRBV12-3/TRBV12-4,many,TRBJ1-6,TGTGCCAGCAGAGTCGGAGGGGCGTCCTATAATTCACCCCTCCACTTT,CASRVGGASYNSPLHF
14,TRBD1,TRBV7-9,NA,TRBJ1-1,TGTGCCAGCAGCTTGCAGGGGGCGGCCACTGAAGCTTTCTTT,CASSLQGAATEAFF
14,NA,TRBV7-2,many,TRBJ1-2,TGTGCCAGCAGCTACGGCCAGGCTAACTATGGCTACACCTTC,CASSYGQANYGYTF
17,TRBD2,TRBV20-1,many,TRBJ2-5,TGCAGTGCTAGAGAGGCTAGCGGGGGACTTACCAGGGAGACCCAGTACTTC,CSAREASGGLTRETQYF
14,TRBD2,TRBV20-1,many,TRBJ2-3,TGCAGTGCTTCGACTAGCGGGGGGAGGAATACGCAGTATTTT,CSASTSGGRNTQYF